Detailed here is one TCR beta chain. The antigen remains unidentified. This record comes from a study of blood T cells in healthy people across ages. Broader study findings: Naive T cell percentage and TCR beta diversity correlated strongly.

Primers used in a second PCR of roughly 6 to 11 cycles were a sample-barcoded 5' primer and a J-beta primer mix. TCRdb reanalysed the 5' RACE reads using MiXCR and keeps one entry per CDR3 protein. Of about 1.5 million distinct CDR3 sequences listed, about 40% are singletons. The source is a young woman in good health. Sequences were obtained from blood.

CDR3 coding DNA: TGTGCCAGCAGTATAGCGGGAGATACGCAGTATTTT. Amino acid sequence: CASSIAGDTQYF. This rearrangement joins TRBV3-1 to TRBJ2-3; 7 positions match TRBD2. The CDR3 loop spans 12 amino acids. From germline, CDR1 is LGHDT and CDR2 YNNKEL (reference sequence). V shed 6 bases, J shed 5 bases, and the junction held 2 bases outside the gene matches.